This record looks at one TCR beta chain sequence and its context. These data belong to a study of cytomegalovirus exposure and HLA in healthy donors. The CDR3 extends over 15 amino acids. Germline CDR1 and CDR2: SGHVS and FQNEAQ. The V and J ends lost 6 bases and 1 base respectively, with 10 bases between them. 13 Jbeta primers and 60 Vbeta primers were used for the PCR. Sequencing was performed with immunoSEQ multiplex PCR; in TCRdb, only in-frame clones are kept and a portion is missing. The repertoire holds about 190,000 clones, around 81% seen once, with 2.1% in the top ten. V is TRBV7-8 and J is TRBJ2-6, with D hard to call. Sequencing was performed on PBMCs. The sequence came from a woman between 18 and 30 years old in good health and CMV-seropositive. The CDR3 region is CASRPVPSGANVLTF. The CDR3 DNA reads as TGTGCCAGCAGACCGGTTCCGTCTGGGGCCAACGTCCTGACTTTC. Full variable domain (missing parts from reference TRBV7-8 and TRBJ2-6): GAGVSQSPRYKVAKRGQDVALRCDPISGHVSLFWYQQALGQGPEFLTYFQNEAQLDKSGLPSDRFFAERPEGSVSTLKIQRTQQEDSAVYLCASRPVPSGANVLTFGAGSRLTVL.